Sequencing of this T cell receptor (beta chain) was carried out in a study of tumor-infiltrating lymphocytes in primary liver carcinoma. Overall study results and limits: The study found a significantly higher top-250-clone fraction in tumors than in blood (p = 0.039). Tumor-adjacent and tumor-blood pairs displayed less overlap than did pairs of tumor regions.

As to this clonotype: Its antigen remains unknown. A much larger clone lies one base from this, so it may be a read error.

The researchers obtained blood RNA from unsorted whole blood and also extracted germline DNA. The patients, who had chronic HBV infection, were treatment-naive (untreated). Production of TCR beta cDNA used roughly 0.55 ug total RNA together with a constant-region primer. It was through three nested multiplex PCR rounds of slightly modified ARM-PCR that TCR beta libraries arose. TCRdb reprocessed the multiplex PCR reads with MiXCR, giving one entry per CDR3 protein. The sample yields about 330,000 distinct CDR3 sequences, around 60% seen once. This clonotype was sampled from a man aged 35 to 55 with primary liver carcinoma and hepatitis B virus infection. Sequenced sample: peripheral blood.

The CDR3 sequence: CSVEGDRIYGYTF. CDR3 nucleotides: TGCAGCGTTGAAGGAGACAGGATCTATGGCTACACCTTC. The chain combines TRBV29-1 with TRBJ1-2; TRBD1 is a possible D gene (6 bases). Germline assignment: CDR1 SQVTM and CDR2 ANQGSEA. V was clipped by 1 base and J by 4 bases, with 10 bases between them. The CDR3 is 13 amino acids.